This T cell receptor beta chain emerged from a study of control samples from healthy donors and cancer patients. Data came from immunoSEQ multiplex PCR; TCRdb stores just in-frame clones and leaves some out. The repertoire holds approximately 94,000 clones, with roughly 87% as singletons. V was clipped by 0 bases and J by 3 bases; unmatched bases: 4. The germline gives CDR1 SGHVS, CDR2 FNYEAQ. The CDR3 is made up of 15 amino acids. This chain joins TRBV7-6 and TRBJ2-5; 7 bases match TRBD2. This TCR was sampled from a woman aged 45-65 years in good health. The material sequenced was blood. The CDR3: CASSLAAGAEETQYF. CDR3 coding DNA: TGTGCCAGCAGCTTAGCCGCGGGAGCGGAAGAGACCCAGTACTTC.